A selection of T cell receptor beta chains follows, all from one sample in a study of T cells in Graves' hyperthyroidism and ophthalmopathy. TCRdb recomputed calls from the multiplex PCR reads with MiXCR, one row per CDR3 protein. Of around 340,000 distinct CDR3 sequences listed, roughly 18% are singletons. Sequenced: blood. The receptor source for this set is a middle-aged woman with Graves' ophthalmopathy. The CDR3 runs from the conserved cysteine through the conserved F or W. The order of the fields is J gene, clone size, V gene, D gene, CDR3 DNA, CDR3 protein. D genes are given only for firm matches. Only part of the rows carry a size: once, few, many, or a class if the clone is expanded.

j_call: TRBJ2-1; clone_size: many; v_call: TRBV28; d_call: .; cdr3_nt: TGTGCCAGCAGTCCGACAGGCGAACGCAATGAGCAGTTCTTC; cdr3_aa: CASSPTGERNEQFF
j_call: TRBJ1-1; clone_size: many; v_call: TRBV6-5; d_call: TRBD1; cdr3_nt: TGTGCCAGCAGTTACGGGGACAGGGGGGGCACTGAAGCTTTCTTT; cdr3_aa: CASSYGDRGGTEAFF
j_call: TRBJ1-5; clone_size: many; v_call: TRBV19; d_call: .; cdr3_nt: TGTGCCAGTAGTACAGACGGGTCCTTCCAGCCCCAGCATTTT; cdr3_aa: CASSTDGSFQPQHF
j_call: TRBJ1-3; clone_size: many; v_call: TRBV14; d_call: .; cdr3_nt: TGTGCCAGCAGCCCCCGATACCGAAACACCATATATTTT; cdr3_aa: CASSPRYRNTIYF
j_call: TRBJ2-7; clone_size: many; v_call: TRBV29-1; d_call: TRBD2; cdr3_nt: TGCAGCGTTTCTAGCGGGGTCTACGAGCAGTACTTC; cdr3_aa: CSVSSGVYEQYF
j_call: TRBJ1-1; clone_size: many; v_call: TRBV6-1; d_call: .; cdr3_nt: TGTGCCAGCAGTGAACTGGACGGATCTATGAACACTGAAGCTTTCTTT; cdr3_aa: CASSELDGSMNTEAFF
j_call: TRBJ2-2; clone_size: .; v_call: TRBV7-8; d_call: TRBD2; cdr3_nt: TGTGCCAGCAGCCACCCCCGGGGGAGGGTGTACACCGGGGAGCTGTTTTTT; cdr3_aa: CASSHPRGRVYTGELFF
j_call: TRBJ1-5; clone_size: many; v_call: TRBV9; d_call: .; cdr3_nt: TGTGCCAGCAGCGAGACAGCCTACAATCAGCCCCAGCATTTT; cdr3_aa: CASSETAYNQPQHF
j_call: TRBJ2-2; clone_size: many; v_call: TRBV7-8; d_call: .; cdr3_nt: TGTGCCAGCAGCGGGGACTTCACCGGGGAGCTGTTTTTT; cdr3_aa: CASSGDFTGELFF
j_call: TRBJ2-5; clone_size: many; v_call: TRBV12-3/TRBV12-4; d_call: TRBD2; cdr3_nt: TGTGCCAGCAGTCCTTCGGGACTAGCGGGAGAGCGGGAGACCCAGTACTTC; cdr3_aa: CASSPSGLAGERETQYF
j_call: TRBJ2-7; clone_size: many; v_call: TRBV10-3; d_call: .; cdr3_nt: TGTGCCATCAGTTTGTTGGGATACGAGCAGTACTTC; cdr3_aa: CAISLLGYEQYF
j_call: TRBJ1-1; clone_size: many; v_call: TRBV12-5; d_call: .; cdr3_nt: TGTGCTAGTGGTTTGGTCGAAGGCACTGAAGCTTTCTTT; cdr3_aa: CASGLVEGTEAFF
j_call: TRBJ1-1; clone_size: many; v_call: TRBV5-1; d_call: .; cdr3_nt: TGCGCCAGCAGCGGATTCGCCCCTGGGGGGACTGAAGCTTTCTTT; cdr3_aa: CASSGFAPGGTEAFF
j_call: TRBJ1-3; clone_size: many; v_call: TRBV11-2; d_call: .; cdr3_nt: TGTGCCAGCAGCTTAGTAGGGGGTGGCCTCGCTGGAAACACCATATATTTT; cdr3_aa: CASSLVGGGLAGNTIYF
j_call: TRBJ2-7; clone_size: many; v_call: TRBV7-8; d_call: .; cdr3_nt: TGTGCCAGCAGCCCTGGGACATTAGCCTACGAGCAGTACTTC; cdr3_aa: CASSPGTLAYEQYF
j_call: TRBJ1-5; clone_size: many; v_call: TRBV30; d_call: .; cdr3_nt: TGTGCCTGGAGTGGACAGGAAGTACTTAGCAATCAGCCCCAGCATTTT; cdr3_aa: CAWSGQEVLSNQPQHF
j_call: TRBJ2-5; clone_size: few; v_call: TRBV6-5; d_call: TRBD2; cdr3_nt: TGTGCCAGCAGTTACTCGACACTAGCGGGAGGAGAGACCCAGTACTTC; cdr3_aa: CASSYSTLAGGETQYF
j_call: TRBJ1-2; clone_size: many; v_call: TRBV6-5; d_call: TRBD1; cdr3_nt: TGTGCCAGCAGTTCGGGACAGGGGGGGTATGGCTACACCTTC; cdr3_aa: CASSSGQGGYGYTF
j_call: TRBJ2-5; clone_size: few; v_call: TRBV2; d_call: .; cdr3_nt: TGTGCCAGCACCTGGGGGGAGACCCAGTACTTC; cdr3_aa: CASTWGETQYF
j_call: TRBJ2-2; clone_size: many; v_call: TRBV12-3/TRBV12-4; d_call: .; cdr3_nt: .; cdr3_aa: CASSFTDPTLRGALRAGELFF
j_call: TRBJ2-7; clone_size: .; v_call: TRBV7-8; d_call: .; cdr3_nt: TGTGCCAGCAGCTCCGCCAGTGGGGGTATCTACGAGCAGTACTTC; cdr3_aa: CASSSASGGIYEQYF
j_call: TRBJ1-2; clone_size: many; v_call: TRBV7-2; d_call: .; cdr3_nt: TGTGCCAGCAGCTACGGGACGTCGGGTGGCTACACCTTC; cdr3_aa: CASSYGTSGGYTF
j_call: TRBJ2-2; clone_size: many; v_call: TRBV30; d_call: .; cdr3_nt: TGTGCCTGGAGAATCCCTCGTACCGGGGAGCTGTTTTTT; cdr3_aa: CAWRIPRTGELFF
j_call: TRBJ1-2; clone_size: many; v_call: TRBV7-8; d_call: TRBD1; cdr3_nt: TGTGCCAGCAGCTCAGGGACAGAAGAATATGGCTACACCTTC; cdr3_aa: CASSSGTEEYGYTF
j_call: TRBJ2-7; clone_size: .; v_call: TRBV12-3/TRBV12-4; d_call: TRBD2; cdr3_nt: TGTGCCAGCAGTTTTGGGACTAGCGGGACCCAGCAGTACTTC; cdr3_aa: CASSFGTSGTQQYF
j_call: TRBJ2-7; clone_size: many; v_call: TRBV28; d_call: TRBD2; cdr3_nt: TGTGCCAGCAGTTTACCTTATGGACTAGCGGATTCCTACGAGCAGTACTTC; cdr3_aa: CASSLPYGLADSYEQYF
j_call: TRBJ1-3; clone_size: many; v_call: TRBV28; d_call: .; cdr3_nt: TGTGCCAGCAGTTCTAACCCTGGAAACACCATATATTTT; cdr3_aa: CASSSNPGNTIYF
j_call: TRBJ2-2; clone_size: many; v_call: TRBV30; d_call: .; cdr3_nt: TGTGCCTGGAGTGTAACTGCGTCCGGGGAGCTGTTTTTT; cdr3_aa: CAWSVTASGELFF
j_call: TRBJ1-3; clone_size: many; v_call: TRBV5-1; d_call: .; cdr3_nt: TGCGCCAGCAGCTTGGATGGAAACACCATATATTTT; cdr3_aa: CASSLDGNTIYF
j_call: TRBJ1-2; clone_size: many; v_call: TRBV27; d_call: .; cdr3_nt: TGTGCCAGCAGTCCCCTCTCCATGGGGAACTATGGCTACACCTTC; cdr3_aa: CASSPLSMGNYGYTF
j_call: TRBJ1-6; clone_size: many; v_call: TRBV11-1; d_call: TRBD1; cdr3_nt: TGTGCCAGCAGCTCCTGGGGGGGACAGGGGAGCTCCTATAATTCACCCCTCCACTTT; cdr3_aa: CASSSWGGQGSSYNSPLHF
j_call: TRBJ1-1; clone_size: many; v_call: TRBV6-1; d_call: .; cdr3_nt: TGTGCCAGCAGGCCACCGGGACGGACGATGAACACTGAAGCTTTCTTT; cdr3_aa: CASRPPGRTMNTEAFF
j_call: TRBJ2-2; clone_size: many; v_call: TRBV2; d_call: TRBD2; cdr3_nt: TGTGCCAGCACGCCTCCCCCTGGGGGGGTCACCGGGGAGCTGTTTTTT; cdr3_aa: CASTPPPGGVTGELFF
j_call: TRBJ1-2; clone_size: many; v_call: TRBV5-4; d_call: TRBD1; cdr3_nt: TGTGCCAGCAGTCATGACAGGGGTGGCGGCTACACCTTC; cdr3_aa: CASSHDRGGGYTF
j_call: TRBJ1-1; clone_size: once; v_call: TRBV6-5; d_call: .; cdr3_nt: TGTGCCAGCAGACTCGCCGGGGGGGCGAGCACTGAAGCTTTCTTT; cdr3_aa: CASRLAGGASTEAFF
j_call: TRBJ2-1; clone_size: many; v_call: TRBV29-1; d_call: .; cdr3_nt: TGCAGCGCTGCGGGTCAGGGGTTAAATGAGCAGTTCTTC; cdr3_aa: CSAAGQGLNEQFF
j_call: TRBJ1-1; clone_size: many; v_call: TRBV12-3/TRBV12-4; d_call: .; cdr3_nt: TGTGCCAGCACATCCCGGACCAAGTCCGAAGCTTTCTTT; cdr3_aa: CASTSRTKSEAFF
j_call: TRBJ1-5; clone_size: many; v_call: TRBV20-1; d_call: TRBD1; cdr3_nt: TGCAGTGCTAGAGATGCTCACCACTTACAGGGGAGCAATCAGCCCCAGCATTTT; cdr3_aa: CSARDAHHLQGSNQPQHF
j_call: TRBJ2-5; clone_size: .; v_call: TRBV28; d_call: .; cdr3_nt: TGTGCCAGCAGTTCGCTGGCAGGTCCCCAAGAGACCCAGTACTTC; cdr3_aa: CASSSLAGPQETQYF